The 29 T cell receptor beta chains given below trace back to one sample, sequenced in a study of blood T cell repertoires in COVID-19. Sequencing used immunoSEQ multiplex PCR; TCRdb keeps in-frame clones, though not all of them. The sample carries under 350,000 clones, about 86% recorded once. Specimen: PBMCs or T cells enriched from blood (not recorded which). All receptors come from a woman aged 40 to 50 with acute COVID-19.

V is TRBV7-9 and J is TRBJ2-5, with 7 bases fitting TRBD2. Per germline, CDR1 SEHNR and CDR2 FQNEAQ (reference sequence). The CDR3 is 16 residues long. V shed 2 bases and J 1 base; nucleotides not matched to a gene: 7. As DNA, the CDR3 is TGTGCCAGCAGCTTACTTCCCCCGGGGGGCCAAGAGACCCAGTACTTC. Encoded protein: CASSLLPPGGQETQYF.

This chain connects TRBV29-1 to TRBJ2-5; weak D call: TRBD2 (6 bases). The germline gives CDR1 SQVTM, CDR2 ANQGSEA. The V end was cut by 3 bases, the J end by 5 bases, with 16 bases between. The CDR3 length is 14 residues. CDR3 in amino acids: CSVEEGWDRETQYF. The CDR3 coding sequence is TGCAGCGTTGAGGAGGGGTGGGATCGGGAGACCCAGTACTTC.

Worth noting for this clone: At one boundary the junction diverges from the germline segment, which might be a read error. V gene TRBV7-3 combines with J gene TRBJ2-1; TRBD2 matches at 10 bases. The CDR3 extends over 15 amino acids. Germline V gene data show CDR1 as SGHTA and CDR2 as FQGTGA. CDR3: CASSVTSGVGNEQFF. CDR3 nucleotide sequence: TGTGCCAGCAGCGTAACTAGCGGGGTAGGAAATGAGCAGTTCTTC.

This chain links TRBV27 with TRBJ2-7; tentative D call: TRBD1 (6 bases). In germline, CDR1 is MNHEY, CDR2 SMNVEV (reference sequence). The CDR3 runs to 14 residues. V lost 5 bases to trimming and J lost 2 bases, with 13 bases between them. The CDR3 DNA reads TGTGCCAGCAGTAGAGGGGGATCGACCTACGAGCAGTACTTC. This encodes CASSRGGSTYEQYF.

The chain links TRBV3-1 (or the pseudogene TRBV3-2) to TRBJ2-7; TRBD2 agrees at 10 bases. Trimming at V came to 1 base and at J to 3 bases, leaving 3 bases not matched to a gene. Germline lookup yields CDR1 LGHDT and CDR2 YNNKEL (reference sequence). The CDR3 covers 15 residues. This chain's CDR3 is CASSQVASGSYEQYF. The CDR3 region has the DNA TGTGCCAGCAGCCAAGTTGCTAGCGGGAGCTACGAGCAGTACTTC.

This chain connects TRBV7-2 to TRBJ2-4; no firm D call. The germline CDR1 and CDR2 sequences are SGHTA and FQGNSA. Trimming pared 2 bases from V and 0 bases from J, leaving 11 bases between. The CDR3 runs 16 residues. The CDR3 sequence: CASSLWQAVAKNIQYF. The CDR3, as DNA: TGTGCCAGCAGCTTATGGCAGGCCGTAGCCAAAAACATTCAGTACTTC.

This chain connects TRBV27 to TRBJ1-5, with D maybe TRBD1 (6 bases). The CDR3 consists of 14 residues. Deletions cut 5 bases from V and 12 bases from J, with 20 bases between. Looked up from germline, CDR1 is MNHEY and CDR2 is SMNVEV (reference sequence). The CDR3 DNA sequence: TGTGCCAGCAGTCTTGACAGGACACTCCCCCTCCAGCATTTT. As protein: CASSLDRTLPLQHF.

V and J are TRBV19 and TRBJ1-3; 8 bases fit TRBD1. V dropped 7 bases and J dropped 3; count of bases not matched to a gene: 5. The CDR3 has 14 residues. Germline CDR1 reads LNHDA; CDR2 reads SQIVND (reference sequence). The CDR3 nucleotides read TGTGCCAGTACTGGACAGGGATTTGGAAACACCATATATTTT. Its translation is CASTGQGFGNTIYF.

The chain has TRBV4-1 and TRBJ2-3; maybe TRBD2 (5 bases). The V end lost 1 base, the J end lost 0 bases, and 5 bases lay between the germline ends. This CDR3 comprises 14 residues. Per the germline V gene, CDR1 is MGHRA and CDR2 is YSYEKL. The CDR3 bases are TGCGCCAGCAGCCAAGGGACTAGCACAGATACGCAGTATTTT. This encodes CASSQGTSTDTQYF.

The genes are TRBV18 and TRBJ1-1; possible D gene TRBD1, 5 bases. Germline values: CDR1 KGHSH, CDR2 LQKENI. There are 11 residues in the CDR3. Trimming removed 8 bases at V and 6 bases at J, with 10 bases between. The CDR3 nucleotides are TGTGCCAGCCATGGGGGGGCTGAAGCTTTCTTT. Translating it yields CASHGGAEAFF.

CDR3 sequence (DNA): TGTGCCAGCAGCCAAAGACAGGTTAACACCGGGGAGCTGTTTTTT. The encoded protein is CASSQRQVNTGELFF. The chain recombines TRBV3-1 (or the pseudogene TRBV3-2) with TRBJ2-2; possibly TRBD1 for D (6 bases). CDR1 and CDR2 from the germline V gene are LGHDT and YNNKEL (reference sequence). With 2 bases removed from V and 2 bases from J, the gap between germline ends came to 9 bases. The CDR3 sequence is 15 residues long.

V usage is TRBV11-2 and J usage is TRBJ1-4, with D hard to call. V lost 5 bases and J lost 5, with 15 bases in between. The CDR3 contains 15 residues. Germline V gene lookup returns CDR1 SGHAT and CDR2 FQNNGV. For the CDR3, the DNA is TGTGCCAGCAGCCCTCCGCCCGCGCGGAATGAAAAACTGTTTTTT. It specifies CASSPPPARNEKLFF.

This clone has only one observation. The V and J genes are TRBV16 and TRBJ2-3; 9 bases are shared with TRBD2. This CDR3 is 19 amino acids long. Germline V gives CDR1 KGHSY, CDR2 FQNENV. Germline trimming cut 2 bases from V and 1 base from J; bases unmatched to any gene: 13. In nucleotides, the CDR3 is TGTGCCAGCAGCCAAACAAACCAACTAGCGGGTCAAGGCACAGATACGCAGTATTTT. Translation gives CASSQTNQLAGQGTDTQYF.

The V and J genes are TRBV2 and TRBJ1-5; a possible D gene is TRBD1 (5 bases). CDR3 length: 14 residues. Trimming stripped 3 bases from V and 7 bases from J, with 13 bases between. Germline assignment: CDR1 SNHLY and CDR2 FYNNEI. CDR3 coding DNA: TGTGCCAGCAGTGATAAGGGGAGGGAGCAGCCCCAGCATTTT. Encoded protein: CASSDKGREQPQHF.

This clone appeared a single time. This chain connects TRBV29-1 to TRBJ1-2, with D perhaps matching TRBD1 (5 bases). Germline V gives CDR1 SQVTM, CDR2 ANQGSEA. The CDR3 spans 15 residues. The germline V and J ends were trimmed by 4 bases and 4 bases, with 19 bases remaining between them. The CDR3 DNA is TGCAGCGTTGCTTTGGGGTCCAGGGATATCTATGGCTACACCTTC. Its protein is CSVALGSRDIYGYTF.

The V gene is TRBV5-1, the J gene TRBJ2-4; 7 bases agree with TRBD1. This CDR3 comprises 16 residues. V gave up 0 bases and J gave up 2 bases; unmatched junction bases: 5. The germline V gene has CDR1 SGHRS and CDR2 YFSETQ. The chain's CDR3 is CASSLEGGGPKNIQYF. CDR3 nucleotides: TGCGCCAGCAGCTTGGAAGGGGGCGGTCCCAAAAACATTCAGTACTTC.

The chain links TRBV11-1 to TRBJ2-5; the match to TRBD1 covers 8 bases. Germline-derived CDR1 and CDR2 are SGHAT and FQDESV (reference sequence). Trimming took 3 bases from V and 2 from J; bases not matched to a gene: 8. This CDR3 comprises 16 residues. The CDR3, as DNA: TGTGCCAGCAGCTTCGGCAGGGGGCGATTACAAGAGACCCAGTACTTC. This codes for CASSFGRGRLQETQYF.

This clone was observed a few times. V usage is TRBV9 and J usage is TRBJ2-7, with a possible D match to TRBD1 (6 bases). Trimming cost V 3 bases and J 6 bases, with 16 bases left between them. CDR3 length equals 14 residues. Germline loops: CDR1 SGDLS, CDR2 YYNGEE. This CDR3 reads CASSGREQGREQYF. DNA of the CDR3: TGTGCCAGCAGCGGACGTGAACAGGGACGCGAGCAGTACTTC. Variable domain in full (rest from reference TRBV9 and TRBJ2-7): DSGVTQTPKHLITATGQRVTLRCSPRSGDLSVYWYQQSLDQGLQFLIQYYNGEERAKGNILERFSAQQFPDLHSELNLSSLELGDSALYFCASSGREQGREQYFGPGTRLTVT.

The rearrangement links TRBV6-2 or TRBV6-3 to TRBJ2-1; 9 bases map to TRBD2. Germline CDR1 and CDR2: MNHEY and SVGEGT. The CDR3 loop spans 16 amino acids. The V and J ends lost 4 bases and 12 bases, in that order; junction bases with no gene match: 16. CDR3 sequence (DNA): TGTGCCAGCAGTTCCGCGAGGCTAAGCGGGGGGATGGGGCAGTTCTTC. Translating gives CASSSARLSGGMGQFF.

CDR3 in amino acids: CASSLGQYNEQFF. The CDR3 nucleotides are TGTGCCAGCAGCTTGGGACAGTACAATGAGCAGTTCTTC. V gene TRBV5-5 combines with J gene TRBJ2-1; D is possibly TRBD1 (5 bases). The CDR3 is 13 amino acids. Germline V CDR1 and CDR2: SGHKS, YYEKEE (reference sequence). Between the trimmed V and J ends, which lost 0 bases and 4 bases, there was a span of 5 bases.

The CDR3 reads CASSFESQPQHF. The CDR3 region has the DNA TGTGCCAGTAGTTTTGAGAGTCAGCCCCAGCATTTT. The V gene is TRBV19, the J gene TRBJ1-5; D unresolved. CDR3 length: 12 residues. Deletions cut 5 bases from V and 6 bases from J, with 8 bases between. CDR1 and CDR2 from the germline V gene are LNHDA and SQIVND (reference sequence). Drawing the rest from reference TRBV19 and TRBJ1-5, the complete variable domain is DGGITQSPKYLFRKEGQNVTLSCEQNLNHDAMYWYRQDPGQGLRLIYYSQIVNDFQKGDIAEGYSVSREKKESFPLTVTSAQKNPTAFYLCASSFESQPQHFGDGTRLSIL.

A single count supports this clone. This rearrangement joins TRBV5-4 to TRBJ2-1, with 9 bases that match TRBD2. Germline CDR1 reads SGHNT; CDR2 reads YYREEE (reference sequence). V lost 1 base to trimming and J lost 15 bases; unmatched junction nucleotides: 14. CDR3 length: 15 residues. CDR3 coding DNA: TGTGCCAGCAGCTTGTATCGCCTAGCGGGGACCTTTTGGTTCTTC. Translation gives CASSLYRLAGTFWFF.

Written as DNA, the CDR3 is TGTGCCAGCAGTGACTCGGCGGAGAGCACAGATACGCAGTATTTT. Translation: CASSDSAESTDTQYF. The genes are TRBV6-4 and TRBJ2-3; D gene unclear. The germline V gene encodes CDR1 MRHNA and CDR2 SNTAGT. Trimming shortened V by 0 bases and J by 0 bases, and 7 bases separated the two germline ends. CDR3 size: 15 residues.

The J gene is TRBJ1-2, the V gene TRBV6-5; 7 nucleotides match TRBD1. The ends lost 7 bases at V and 4 bases at J; junction bases unmatched: 6. The germline gives CDR1 MNHEY, CDR2 SVGAGI. This CDR3 comprises 13 residues. The CDR3 region is CASTETGIYGYTF. CDR3 nucleotides: TGTGCCAGCACCGAGACAGGGATCTATGGCTACACCTTC.

This chain uses TRBV6-2 or TRBV6-3 with TRBJ1-6; D unclear. The CDR3 spans 14 residues. From germline, CDR1 is MNHEY and CDR2 SVGEGT. Trimming shortened V by 2 bases and J by 10 bases, and 12 bases separated the two germline ends. CDR3 sequence reads: CASSYALGWSPLHF. CDR3 DNA: TGTGCCAGCAGTTACGCCCTAGGATGGTCACCCCTCCACTTT.

J is TRBJ2-1 and V is TRBV7-2, with a weak D call TRBD2 (6 bases). Trimming removed 2 bases from V and 5 bases from J, with 16 bases in between. Germline V gene lookup returns CDR1 SGHTA and CDR2 FQGNSA. CDR3 length equals 16 residues. The DNA of the CDR3 is TGTGCCAGCAGCTTAAGATGGCGGGATAGGAACAATGAGCAGTTCTTC. Amino acids: CASSLRWRDRNNEQFF.

This clone was observed a handful of times. This rearrangement joins TRBV10-1 to TRBJ2-7, with TRBD1 matching 8 bases. The V and J ends lost 2 bases and 3 bases, in that order; junction bases with no gene match: 9. CDR3 size: 16 residues. The germline CDR1 and CDR2 sequences are WNHNN and SYGVQD (reference sequence). CDR3 residues: CASSERSQGAVYEQYF. The CDR3 DNA is TGCGCCAGCAGTGAGAGGTCCCAGGGGGCAGTCTACGAGCAGTACTTC.

The rearrangement links TRBV20-1 to TRBJ2-6, with 9 bases aligning to TRBD2. The CDR3 runs 17 residues. Germline V gene data show CDR1 as DFQATT and CDR2 as SNEGSKA (reference sequence). With V trimmed by 3 bases and J by 2 bases, 8 bases remained unmatched. CDR3 in DNA: TGCAGTGCTAGTCGGGTAGCGGGAGCCCCTGGGGCCAACGTCCTGACTTTC. Amino acid sequence: CSASRVAGAPGANVLTF.

The chain recombines TRBV10-3 with TRBJ2-5, with 10 bases aligning to TRBD2. With V trimmed by 6 bases and J by 4 bases, 2 bases remained unmatched. The CDR3 extends over 13 amino acids. Germline-derived CDR1 and CDR2 are ENHRY and SYGVKD. The CDR3 loop is CAISGTSAETQYF. The DNA of the CDR3 is TGTGCCATCAGCGGGACTAGCGCAGAGACCCAGTACTTC.